This T cell receptor (beta chain) came from a study of cytomegalovirus exposure and HLA in healthy donors. Findings of the study overall: A later analysis found common viral pathogens apparently linked to several of the most significant clusters.

Trimming took off 4 bases at V and 1 base at J, with 10 bases between the two ends. The CDR3 has 14 residues. Germline CDR1 and CDR2: MNHEY and SMNVEV (reference sequence). Turning to this clone: Its specificity is unknown.

Both 60 Vbeta primers and 13 Jbeta primers went into the PCR. Produced via immunoSEQ multiplex PCR; TCRdb's table is partial and in-frame only. The data contain fewer than 120,000 clones, approximately 82% of them singletons. The rearrangement uses TRBV27 and TRBJ1-1; D is possibly TRBD1 (5 bases). The source material was PBMCs. The receptor comes from a man aged 30 to 39 in good health and CMV-seropositive. The CDR3 here is CASSSAGGNTEAFF. CDR3 in DNA: TGTGCCAGCAGTTCGGCCGGGGGGAACACTGAAGCTTTCTTT.